The 19 T cell receptor beta chains given below trace back to one sample, sequenced in a study of response to subunit inactivated influenza vaccine. MiXCR, applied by TCRdb to the RT-PCR reads, yields one record per CDR3 protein. This sample has 500,000 or so distinct CDR3 sequences; approximately 11% occur once, and the top ten carry roughly 12%. The specimen comprised PBMCs from blood, sampled roughly 48 days after vaccination. The receptors stem from a man between 50 and 59 years old who received an inactivated influenza vaccine.

The V call is TRBV9, the J call TRBJ2-3, with 13 positions matching TRBD2. From germline, CDR1 is SGDLS and CDR2 YYNGEE. V lost 4 bases and J lost 5; bases outside the gene matches: 10. The CDR3 is 17 residues long. The CDR3 spells CASSLGTSGTLKDTQYF. The CDR3 DNA follows: TGTGCCAGCAGCTTAGGGACTAGCGGGACGCTTAAAGATACGCAGTATTTT.

The table lists this clonotype with a few counts. The J gene is TRBJ1-3, the V gene TRBV12-3 or TRBV12-4, with 8 bases identical to TRBD1. CDR3 size: 16 residues. V lost 6 bases, J lost 1 base, and 8 bases stayed unmatched. CDR3 sequence reads: CASSPVTGGSGNTIYF. CDR3 DNA: TGTGCCAGCAGCCCTGTAACAGGGGGGTCTGGAAACACCATATATTTT.

The chain links TRBV20-1 to TRBJ2-1, with 10 bases fitting TRBD1. There are 15 residues in the CDR3. The junction had 11 bases not matched to a gene; V was cut back by 3 bases and J by 9 bases. CDR1 is DFQATT and CDR2 is SNEGSKA in the germline V gene (reference sequence). CDR3 nucleotides: TGCAGTGCTAGTGCAAACCGGGACAGGGGCCCTGAGCAGTTCTTC. As protein: CSASANRDRGPEQFF.

There are a few counts of this clonotype. CDR3 amino acids: CSATDGSSLQAYEQYF. The DNA of the CDR3 is TGCAGTGCTACTGACGGCAGCTCCCTCCAAGCCTACGAGCAGTACTTC. The rearrangement links TRBV20-1 to TRBJ2-7; D not certain. Trimming stripped 4 bases from V and 2 bases from J, with 21 bases between. In germline, CDR1 is DFQATT, CDR2 SNEGSKA (reference sequence). CDR3 length: 16 residues.

This clonotype occurred a few times. This chain uses TRBV9 with TRBJ2-2; 11 nucleotides agree with TRBD2. Trimming at V came to 3 bases and at J to 7 bases, leaving 8 bases not matched to a gene. The CDR3 totals 16 residues. From germline, CDR1 is SGDLS and CDR2 YYNGEE. The CDR3 here is CASSAIAGGPDGELFF. In nucleotides, the CDR3 is TGTGCCAGCAGCGCCATAGCGGGAGGGCCGGACGGGGAGCTGTTTTTT.

The rearrangement uses TRBV3-1 and TRBJ2-3; 11 positions agree with TRBD2. Germline-derived CDR1 and CDR2 are LGHDT and YNNKEL (reference sequence). This CDR3 spans 15 amino acids. The ends lost 3 bases at V and 4 bases at J; junction bases unmatched: 3. CDR3: CASSQGLADPDTQYF. In nucleotides, the CDR3 is TGTGCCAGCAGCCAGGGACTAGCGGACCCAGATACGCAGTATTTT.

CDR3: CASSSPLLGRVAGELFF. CDR3 coding DNA: TGTGCCAGCAGCTCGCCCCTTTTGGGGAGAGTGGCCGGGGAGCTGTTTTTT. This chain connects TRBV28 to TRBJ2-2, with a possible D match to TRBD2 (5 bases). V dropped 6 bases and J dropped 6 bases, with 23 bases sitting between them. This CDR3 is built from 17 residues. Germline V lookup: CDR1 MDHEN, CDR2 SYDVKM.

This clonotype was seen a few times. The chain couples TRBV5-1 to TRBJ1-2; no definite D call. This CDR3 region has 14 residues. The V and J ends lost 4 bases and 3 bases respectively, with 13 bases between them. The germline gives CDR1 SGHRS, CDR2 YFSETQ. The CDR3 bases are TGCGCCAGCAGCCCACAGATTCCCTACTATGGCTACACCTTC. Amino acids: CASSPQIPYYGYTF. Full variable domain (remainder filled in from reference TRBV5-1 and TRBJ1-2): KAGVTQTPRYLIKTRGQQVTLSCSPISGHRSVSWYQQTPGQGLQFLFEYFSETQRNKGNFPGRFSGRQFSNSRSEMNVSTLELGDSALYLCASSPQIPYYGYTFGSGTRLTVV.

On this clonotype: This may arise from a read error, as a much more abundant clone is one base away. The rearrangement uses TRBV7-2 and TRBJ2-1, with 7 bases matching TRBD2. Germline CDR1 is SGHTA and CDR2 is FQGNSA. The CDR3 spans 16 residues. CDR3 in DNA: TGTGCCAGCAGCTTAGATGGTAGCGGGCCGTACAATCAGCAGTTCTTC. Residues: CASSLDGSGPYNQQFF.

This clonotype came up many times. The chain joins TRBV24-1 to TRBJ1-2; a possible D gene is TRBD1 (5 bases). The CDR3 spans 14 residues. Germline V lookup: CDR1 KGHDR, CDR2 SFDVKD. V was trimmed by 2 bases and J by 4 bases, leaving 10 bases between them. The CDR3 nucleotides are TGTGCCACCAGTGATTGGTCAGGGCGCTATGGCTACACCTTC. Protein: CATSDWSGRYGYTF.

This chain joins TRBV6-5 and TRBJ2-3; 8 bases line up with TRBD2. Germline CDR1 is MNHEY and CDR2 is SVGAGI. CDR3 length equals 17 residues. V trimming: 2 bases; J trimming: 4 bases; junction bases outside the gene matches: 11. The CDR3 reads CASSYTAGGPISDTQYF. In DNA, the CDR3 is TGTGCCAGCAGTTACACCGCGGGAGGACCCATTTCAGATACGCAGTATTTT.

Many counts were recorded for this clonotype. The chain carries TRBV20-1 and TRBJ2-2; no firm D call. Germline V lookup: CDR1 DFQATT, CDR2 SNEGSKA (reference sequence). The V and J ends lost 3 bases and 4 bases respectively, with 9 bases between them. The CDR3 extends over 13 amino acids. CDR3 sequence: CSASPRLTGELFF. The CDR3 DNA is TGCAGTGCTAGCCCCCGACTCACCGGGGAGCTGTTTTTT.

The chain employs TRBV20-1 and TRBJ2-7; 11 bases align to TRBD2. Germline CDR1 reads DFQATT; CDR2 reads SNEGSKA (reference sequence). With V trimmed by 6 bases and J by 0 bases, 7 bases remained unmatched. This CDR3 is 15 amino acids long. The CDR3 DNA sequence: TGCAGTGCAGGGACTAGCGGCCCTAGCTCCTACGAGCAGTACTTC. Translation gives CSAGTSGPSSYEQYF.

The chain uses TRBV20-1 and TRBJ2-7, with D tentatively TRBD1 or TRBD2 (5 bases each). The V gene lost 6 bases and the J gene lost 6 bases, with 21 bases spanning the gap. Germline CDR1 and CDR2: DFQATT and SNEGSKA (reference sequence). The CDR3 extends over 14 amino acids. CDR3 protein: CSAPSGLGISEQYF. Written as DNA, the CDR3 is TGCAGTGCGCCCTCGGGGCTCGGGATATCCGAGCAGTACTTC.

This clonotype turned up a few times. In DNA form, the CDR3 reads TGCGCCAGCAGTGACCAGGGAAGTCAGCCCCAGCATTTT. Protein sequence: CASSDQGSQPQHF. This chain joins TRBV10-1 and TRBJ1-5, with D perhaps TRBD1 (5 bases). Looked up from germline, CDR1 is WNHNN and CDR2 is SYGVQD (reference sequence). Trimming took 3 bases from V and 6 from J, leaving 9 bases between them. The CDR3 has 13 amino acids.

The chain employs TRBV6-1 and TRBJ2-2; 12 bases are shared with TRBD1. Losses at the gene ends were 6 bases for V and 6 bases for J; bases not matched to a gene: 8. The CDR3 length is 16 residues. The germline gives CDR1 MNHNS, CDR2 SASEGT. CDR3 sequence: CASRKPGQGAAGELFF. The DNA of the CDR3 is TGTGCCAGCAGGAAGCCGGGACAGGGGGCAGCCGGGGAGCTGTTTTTT.

For the CDR3, the DNA is TGCGCCAGCACCCCAACGTCGGGGGGAAACACTGAAGCTTTCTTT. Translation: CASTPTSGGNTEAFF. The rearrangement links TRBV5-1 to TRBJ1-1, with D perhaps TRBD1 (5 bases). Germline values: CDR1 SGHRS, CDR2 YFSETQ. This CDR3 has 15 amino acids. V lost 6 bases and J 2 bases, leaving 17 bases between the germline ends.

The chain employs TRBV5-5 and TRBJ2-7; TRBD2 is a possible D gene (6 bases). The germline V gene encodes CDR1 SGHKS and CDR2 YYEKEE (reference sequence). Trimming shortened V by 3 bases and J by 3 bases, and 10 bases separated the two germline ends. This CDR3 contains 13 residues. The CDR3 protein is CASSSGVLYEQYF. CDR3 in DNA: TGTGCCAGCAGCTCGGGAGTACTCTACGAGCAGTACTTC.

The CDR3 protein is CASTKAGGYTDTQYF. In DNA, the CDR3 is TGTGCCAGCACTAAAGCGGGGGGATACACAGATACGCAGTATTTT. This chain links TRBV6-2 or TRBV6-3 with TRBJ2-3; TRBD2 agrees at 9 bases. CDR3 length equals 15 residues. The V segment lost 7 bases and the J segment 2 bases; nucleotides outside the gene matches: 7. The germline CDR1 and CDR2 sequences are MNHEY and SVGEGT.